This paragraph reports one TCR beta chain. The data stem from a study of cytomegalovirus exposure and HLA in healthy donors. There are 13 residues in the CDR3. Looked up from germline, CDR1 is LNHDA and CDR2 is SQIVND (reference sequence). V lost 6 bases to trimming and J lost 0 bases, with 5 bases between them. The PCR made use of 60 Vbeta and 13 Jbeta primers. Sequencing was performed with immunoSEQ multiplex PCR; in TCRdb, only in-frame clones are kept and a portion is missing. The data hold about 140,000 clones, with roughly three quarters observed a single time. Sequencing was done on a sample of PBMCs. The receptor was isolated from a man aged 18 to 35 in good health and CMV-seronegative. The chain carries TRBV19 and TRBJ2-2; D gene ambiguous. CDR3 loop: CASRRANTGELFF. The CDR3 DNA reads TGTGCCAGTAGGAGAGCGAACACCGGGGAGCTGTTTTTT. Combining the CDR3 with reference TRBV19 and TRBJ2-2 gives the whole variable domain DGGITQSPKYLFRKEGQNVTLSCEQNLNHDAMYWYRQDPGQGLRLIYYSQIVNDFQKGDIAEGYSVSREKKESFPLTVTSAQKNPTAFYLCASRRANTGELFFGEGSRLTVL.